This T cell receptor beta chain is drawn from a study of monozygotic twins with inflammatory bowel disease. From germline, CDR1 is SGHKS and CDR2 YYEKEE (reference sequence). This CDR3 contains 13 residues. From the 5' RACE reads, TCRdb lists one entry per CDR3 protein and no DNA. The sample has 400,000 to 500,000 distinct CDR3 sequences. The sequenced sample was blood. The origin of this receptor is a human donor with ulcerative colitis or Crohn's disease, or a healthy co-twin of an affected twin (not recorded which). The rearrangement joins TRBV5-5 to TRBJ1-2. The CDR3 sequence: CASSLREGSGYTF.